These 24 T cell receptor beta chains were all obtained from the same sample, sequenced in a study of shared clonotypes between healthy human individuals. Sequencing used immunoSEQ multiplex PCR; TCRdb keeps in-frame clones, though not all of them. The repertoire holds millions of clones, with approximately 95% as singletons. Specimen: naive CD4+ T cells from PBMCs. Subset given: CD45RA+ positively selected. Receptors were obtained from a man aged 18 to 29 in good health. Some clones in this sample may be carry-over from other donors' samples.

DNA of the CDR3: TGCGCCAGCACCGGGGGGGGGACCCCTTCATACAATGAGCAGTTCTTC. Protein product: CASTGGGTPSYNEQFF. The chain has TRBV5-1 and TRBJ2-1; TRBD2 aligns across 8 bases. CDR3 length equals 16 residues. Germline V gives CDR1 SGHRS, CDR2 YFSETQ. With 6 bases clipped from V and 4 bases from J, the junction kept 12 bases outside the gene matches.

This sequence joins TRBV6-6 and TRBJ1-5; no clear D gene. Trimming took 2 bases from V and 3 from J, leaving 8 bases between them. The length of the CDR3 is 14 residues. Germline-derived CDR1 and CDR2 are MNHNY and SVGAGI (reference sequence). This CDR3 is CASSYTNNNQPQHF. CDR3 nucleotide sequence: TGTGCCAGCAGTTACACTAATAACAATCAGCCCCAGCATTTT.

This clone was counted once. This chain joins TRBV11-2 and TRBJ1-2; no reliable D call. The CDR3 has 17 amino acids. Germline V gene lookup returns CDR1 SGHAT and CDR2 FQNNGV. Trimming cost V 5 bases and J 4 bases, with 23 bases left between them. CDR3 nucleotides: TGTGCCAGCAGCGCCCAGGAAGGCTGGTATCGAGGCTATGGCTACACCTTC. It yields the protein CASSAQEGWYRGYGYTF.

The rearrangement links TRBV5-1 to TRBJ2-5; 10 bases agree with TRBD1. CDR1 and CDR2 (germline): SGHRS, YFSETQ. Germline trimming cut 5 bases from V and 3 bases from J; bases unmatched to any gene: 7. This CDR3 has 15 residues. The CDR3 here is CASRSHGTGEETQYF. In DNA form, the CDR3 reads TGCGCCAGCAGATCCCATGGGACAGGGGAAGAGACCCAGTACTTC.

This CDR3 reads CASSPPRGSTDTQYF. DNA for the CDR3: TGTGCCAGCAGCCCACCGCGGGGGAGCACAGATACGCAGTATTTT. The chain links TRBV28 to TRBJ2-3, with TRBD2 identical over 7 bases. This CDR3 is 15 amino acids long. CDR1 and CDR2 from the germline V gene are MDHEN and SYDVKM. Trimming at V came to 6 bases and at J to 0 bases, leaving 6 bases not matched to a gene.

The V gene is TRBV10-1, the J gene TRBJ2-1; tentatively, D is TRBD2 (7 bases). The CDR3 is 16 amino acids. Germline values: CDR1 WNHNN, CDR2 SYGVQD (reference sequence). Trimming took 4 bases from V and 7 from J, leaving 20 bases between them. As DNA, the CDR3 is TGCGCCAGCAGTGGAGGCGGCGGGGGCCTAGGGAATGAGCAGTTCTTC. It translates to CASSGGGGGLGNEQFF.

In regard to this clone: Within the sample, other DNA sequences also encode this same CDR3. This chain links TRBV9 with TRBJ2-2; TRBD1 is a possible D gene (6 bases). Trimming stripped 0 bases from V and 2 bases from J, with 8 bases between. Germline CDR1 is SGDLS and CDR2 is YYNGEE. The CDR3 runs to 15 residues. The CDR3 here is CASSVGGTNTGELFF. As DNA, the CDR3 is TGTGCCAGCAGCGTAGGTGGGACAAACACCGGGGAGCTGTTTTTT.

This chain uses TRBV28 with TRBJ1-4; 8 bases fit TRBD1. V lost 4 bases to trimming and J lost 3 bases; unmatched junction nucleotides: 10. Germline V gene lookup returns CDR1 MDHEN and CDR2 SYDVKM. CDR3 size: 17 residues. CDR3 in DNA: TGTGCCAGCAGTTCTTCCGGGACAGGCCTTCCTAATGAAAAACTGTTTTTT. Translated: CASSSSGTGLPNEKLFF.

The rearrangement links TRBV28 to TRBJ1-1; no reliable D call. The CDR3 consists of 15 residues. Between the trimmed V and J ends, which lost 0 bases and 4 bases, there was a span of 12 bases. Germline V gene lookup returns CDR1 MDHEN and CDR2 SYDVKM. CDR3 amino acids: CASSLWRRMSTEAFF. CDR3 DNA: TGTGCCAGCAGTTTATGGAGGAGAATGAGCACTGAAGCTTTCTTT.

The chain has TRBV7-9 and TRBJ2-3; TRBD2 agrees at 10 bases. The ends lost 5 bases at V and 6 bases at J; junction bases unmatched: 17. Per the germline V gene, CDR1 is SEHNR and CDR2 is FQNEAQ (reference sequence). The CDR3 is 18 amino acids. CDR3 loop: CASSQPPGLASGGDTQYF. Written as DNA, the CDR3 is TGTGCCAGCAGCCAACCTCCGGGACTAGCGTCCGGAGGGGATACGCAGTATTTT.

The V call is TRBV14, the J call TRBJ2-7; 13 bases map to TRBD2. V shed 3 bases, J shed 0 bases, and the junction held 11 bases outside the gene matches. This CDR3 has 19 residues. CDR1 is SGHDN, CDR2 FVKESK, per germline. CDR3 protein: CASSHPGLAGYESSYEQYF. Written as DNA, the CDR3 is TGTGCCAGCAGCCATCCGGGACTAGCGGGATACGAAAGCTCCTACGAGCAGTACTTC.

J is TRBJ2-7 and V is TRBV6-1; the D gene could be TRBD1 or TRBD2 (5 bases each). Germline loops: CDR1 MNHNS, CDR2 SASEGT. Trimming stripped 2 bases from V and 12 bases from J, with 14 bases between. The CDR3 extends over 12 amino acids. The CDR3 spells CASSELQEVGYF. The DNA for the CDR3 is TGTGCCAGCAGTGAACTACAGGAGGTAGGGTACTTC.

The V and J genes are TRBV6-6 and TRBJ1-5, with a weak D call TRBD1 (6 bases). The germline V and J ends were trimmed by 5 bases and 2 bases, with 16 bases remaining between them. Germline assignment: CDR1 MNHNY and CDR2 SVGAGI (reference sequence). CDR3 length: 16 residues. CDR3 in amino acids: CASSHISQGRNQPQHF. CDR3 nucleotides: TGTGCCAGCAGTCATATTTCACAGGGTCGCAATCAGCCCCAGCATTTT.

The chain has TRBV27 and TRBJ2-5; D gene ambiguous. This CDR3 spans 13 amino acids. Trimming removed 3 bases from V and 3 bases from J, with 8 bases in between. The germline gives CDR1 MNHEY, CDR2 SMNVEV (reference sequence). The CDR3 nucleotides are TGTGCCAGCAGTTTCCAGACGGAAGAGACCCAGTACTTC. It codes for CASSFQTEETQYF.

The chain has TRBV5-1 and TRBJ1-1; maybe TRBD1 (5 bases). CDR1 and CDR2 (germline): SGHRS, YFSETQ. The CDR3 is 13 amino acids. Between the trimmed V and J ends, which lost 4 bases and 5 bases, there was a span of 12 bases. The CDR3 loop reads CASSIRESTEAFF. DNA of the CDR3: TGCGCCAGCAGCATCAGGGAGTCGACTGAAGCTTTCTTT.

In nucleotides, the CDR3 is TGCAGCGCCAGGATACTAGCGGGAGACACCGGGGAGCTGTTTTTT. Its protein product is CSARILAGDTGELFF. The chain recombines TRBV29-1 with TRBJ2-2, with 11 positions matching TRBD2. The ends lost 7 bases at V and 3 bases at J; junction bases unmatched: 7. This CDR3 comprises 15 residues. CDR1 SQVTM and CDR2 ANQGSEA come from the germline V gene.

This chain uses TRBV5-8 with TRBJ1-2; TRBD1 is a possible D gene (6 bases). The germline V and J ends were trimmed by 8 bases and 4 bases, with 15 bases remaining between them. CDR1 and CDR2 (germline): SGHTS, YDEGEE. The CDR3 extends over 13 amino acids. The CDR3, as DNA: TGTGCCAGGGAGAACAGGGAAATCTATGGCTACACCTTC. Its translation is CARENREIYGYTF.

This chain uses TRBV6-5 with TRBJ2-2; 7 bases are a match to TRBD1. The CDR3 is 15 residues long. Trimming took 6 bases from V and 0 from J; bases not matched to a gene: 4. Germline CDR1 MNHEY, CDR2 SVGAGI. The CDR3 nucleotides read TGTGCCAGCAGGACGGGACAGCCGAACACCGGGGAGCTGTTTTTT. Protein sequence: CASRTGQPNTGELFF.

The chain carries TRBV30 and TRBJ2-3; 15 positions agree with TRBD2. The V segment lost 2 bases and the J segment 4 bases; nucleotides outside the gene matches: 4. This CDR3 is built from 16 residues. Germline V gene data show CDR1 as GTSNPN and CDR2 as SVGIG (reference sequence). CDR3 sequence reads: CAWSWGLAGGSDTQYF. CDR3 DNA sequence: TGTGCCTGGAGTTGGGGACTAGCGGGAGGATCAGATACGCAGTATTTT.

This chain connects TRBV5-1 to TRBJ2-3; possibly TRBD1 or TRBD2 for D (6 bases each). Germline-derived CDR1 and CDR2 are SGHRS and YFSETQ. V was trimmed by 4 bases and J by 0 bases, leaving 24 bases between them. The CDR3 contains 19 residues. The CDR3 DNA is TGCGCCAGCAGCCCCGGGATGGGGGGCGCAGGAACTAGCACAGATACGCAGTATTTT. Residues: CASSPGMGGAGTSTDTQYF. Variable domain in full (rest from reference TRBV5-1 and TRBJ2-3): KAGVTQTPRYLIKTRGQQVTLSCSPISGHRSVSWYQQTPGQGLQFLFEYFSETQRNKGNFPGRFSGRQFSNSRSEMNVSTLELGDSALYLCASSPGMGGAGTSTDTQYFGPGTRLTVL.

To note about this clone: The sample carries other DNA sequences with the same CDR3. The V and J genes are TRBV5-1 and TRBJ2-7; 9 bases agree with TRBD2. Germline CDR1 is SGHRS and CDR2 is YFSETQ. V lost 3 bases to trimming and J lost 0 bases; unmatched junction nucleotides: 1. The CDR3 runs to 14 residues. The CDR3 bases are TGCGCCAGCAGCTCGACTAGCGGCTCCTACGAGCAGTACTTC. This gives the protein CASSSTSGSYEQYF.

The CDR3 spells CASSLGRALLYGYTF. DNA of the CDR3: TGCGCCAGCAGCTTGGGCCGGGCCCTGCTCTATGGCTACACCTTC. The rearrangement uses TRBV5-1 and TRBJ1-2; D remains ambiguous. V was shortened by 0 bases and J by 4 bases, with 13 bases between the two germline ends. The CDR3 extends over 15 amino acids. Germline V lookup: CDR1 SGHRS, CDR2 YFSETQ. The full variable domain, in which reference TRBV5-1 and TRBJ1-2 provide the parts outside the CDR3, is KAGVTQTPRYLIKTRGQQVTLSCSPISGHRSVSWYQQTPGQGLQFLFEYFSETQRNKGNFPGRFSGRQFSNSRSEMNVSTLELGDSALYLCASSLGRALLYGYTFGSGTRLTVV.

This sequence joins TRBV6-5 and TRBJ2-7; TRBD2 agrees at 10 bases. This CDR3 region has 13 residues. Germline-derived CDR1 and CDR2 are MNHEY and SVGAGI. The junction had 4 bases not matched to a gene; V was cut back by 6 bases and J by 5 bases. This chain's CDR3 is CASSVLAGNEQYF. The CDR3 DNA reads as TGTGCCAGCAGCGTACTAGCGGGGAACGAGCAGTACTTC.

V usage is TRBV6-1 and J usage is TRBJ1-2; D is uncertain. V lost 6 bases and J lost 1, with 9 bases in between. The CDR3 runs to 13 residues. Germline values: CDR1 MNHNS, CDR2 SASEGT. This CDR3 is CASRIGNNYGYTF. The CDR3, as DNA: TGTGCCAGCAGGATCGGAAATAACTATGGCTACACCTTC.